This paragraph covers one T cell receptor (beta chain) sequence. The antigen is undetermined. This entry comes from a study of T cell responses to AZD1222 COVID-19 vaccine. Study observations and caveats: Dominant CD4 TCR responses targeted spike regions 160-218 and 743-854.

Sequenced by immunoSEQ multiplex PCR; TCRdb stores in-frame clones only, minus some. The repertoire holds some 170,000 clones, with approximately 91% as singletons. Trimming pared 2 bases from V and 2 bases from J, leaving 9 bases between. CDR1 and CDR2 (germline): SEHNR, FQNEAQ (reference sequence). The CDR3 runs to 14 residues. The sequence was obtained from an adult in good health. The sample was peripheral blood, taken on day 0 of AZD1222 vaccination. V is TRBV7-9 and J is TRBJ1-1; no definite D call. CDR3 in amino acids: CASSLNSQNTEAFF. DNA of the CDR3: TGTGCCAGCAGCTTAAACAGCCAAAACACTGAAGCTTTCTTT. Full variable domain (rest looked up from reference TRBV7-9 and TRBJ1-1): DTGVSQNPRHKITKRGQNVTFRCDPISEHNRLYWYRQTLGQGPEFLTYFQNEAQLEKSRLLSDRFSAERPKGSFSTLEIQRTEQGDSAMYLCASSLNSQNTEAFFGQGTRLTVV.